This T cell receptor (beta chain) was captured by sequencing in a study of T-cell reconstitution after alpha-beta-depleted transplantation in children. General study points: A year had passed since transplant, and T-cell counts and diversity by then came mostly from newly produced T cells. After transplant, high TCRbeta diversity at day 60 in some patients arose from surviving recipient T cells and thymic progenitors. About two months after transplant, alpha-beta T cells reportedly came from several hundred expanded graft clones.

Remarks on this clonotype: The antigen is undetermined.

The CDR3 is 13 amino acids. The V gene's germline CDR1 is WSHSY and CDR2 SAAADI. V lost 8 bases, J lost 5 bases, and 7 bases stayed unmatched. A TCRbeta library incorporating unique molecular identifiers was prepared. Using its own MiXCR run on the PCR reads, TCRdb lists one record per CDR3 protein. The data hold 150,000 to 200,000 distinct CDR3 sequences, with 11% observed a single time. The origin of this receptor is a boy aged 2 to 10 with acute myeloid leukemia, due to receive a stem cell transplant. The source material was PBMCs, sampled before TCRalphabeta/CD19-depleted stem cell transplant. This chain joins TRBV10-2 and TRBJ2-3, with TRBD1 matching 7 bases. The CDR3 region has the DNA TGCGCCAGCGATCGACAGGGCATAGATACGCAGTATTTT. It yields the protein CASDRQGIDTQYF.